This entry concerns a single TCR beta chain. Its antigen is unidentified. Germline-derived CDR1 and CDR2 are LNHDA and SQIVND (reference sequence). Deletions cut 5 bases from V and 8 bases from J, with 13 bases between. CDR3 length: 13 residues. This record comes from a study of cytomegalovirus exposure and HLA in healthy donors. The PCR had 60 Vbeta and 13 Jbeta primers. Using immunoSEQ multiplex PCR, the repertoire was profiled, and TCRdb retains in-frame clones only, with some absent. The sample lists 100,000 to 150,000 clones; around 80% were seen once. Study-level findings and limits: A later analysis linked a missense DCLRE1C variant to TCR beta V- and J-gene trimming. Presence/absence analyses supposed approximately even sequencing depth among donors.

This chain links TRBV19 with TRBJ2-1; TRBD2 might be the D (6 bases). This clonotype was sampled from a woman in her late teens or twenties in good health and CMV-seropositive. The sequencing sample was made of PBMCs. CDR3 DNA: TGTGCCAGTAGTGGACGGGGGTTTCATGAGCAGTTCTTC. Protein product: CASSGRGFHEQFF.